Described below is a single T cell receptor beta chain sequence and its context. Its recognized antigen is unknown. The record has no base qualities; no much larger clone is one base away. Amplification of full-length TCR variable regions was done by 5' RACE PCR using constant-region reverse primers, and this step was followed by semi-nested PCR with Nested Universal Primer A. The ReliaPrep RNA Cell Miniprep System was used to extract total RNA, which was then reverse transcribed into 5'RACE-ready cDNA with the SMARTer RACE 5'/3' Kit. Multiplex adaptors were used to barcode full-length TCR alpha and beta libraries, and the barcoded libraries were sequenced on an Illumina MiSeq. As for the authors' bioinformatics: For each of nine subset-tissue groups, sequencing data from the five patients were pooled, and the groups were then compared using unsupervised clustering of TCR gene usage. Repertoire similarity was calculated with the Morisita-Horn index, weighting shared sequences by their contribution to each repertoire. TCRdb cleaned the public reads at Q25 with fastp, built clones with MiXCR and kept in-frame beta chains. Records with the same CDR3 protein are collapsed into one entry carrying the most frequent genes and DNA. None of the V and J calls come from the authors' own analysis; TCRdb made them. This sample holds tens of thousands of distinct CDR3 sequences; roughly 30% were observed only once. The top ten clones comprise less than 3.5% of the sample.

The memory CD4+ T cell population was isolated based on a CD4+CD45RO+CD25- phenotype. Tregs, naive and memory CD4+ T cells from tumor, blood and ipsilateral draining lymph nodes of about five breast cancer patients underwent full-length TCR alpha and beta sequencing. Tumor tissue and lymph nodes from ipsilateral axillary dissection were perfused with PBS, minced and digested with collagenase I and hyaluronidase. Sorted cell populations were confirmed by FACS to exceed 90% purity. The data belong to a study (dated by TCRdb to between 2015 and 2016). For the study in its entirety: The study set out to test whether tumor-infiltrating Tregs in breast cancer get recruited from blood Tregs or are instead converted in situ from other CD4+ T cell subsets.

CDR1 and CDR2 are drawn from the germline V gene: MDHEN, SYDVKM. Here V drops 6 bases and J drops 7 bases, and the junction holds 13 bases not matched to any gene. CDR3 length: 16 amino acids, cysteine to phenylalanine. The entry retains the CDR3 DNA only, 48 bases that are in frame from base 1. Results and caveats for the whole study, not just this receptor: The TCR gene usage of tumor memory CD4+ T cells clustered together with blood and lymph node memory CD4+ cells and with lymph node naive CD4+ cells. Tumor-infiltrating Treg TCR alpha and beta sequences overlapped most with tumor naive CD4+ T cells, then with blood naive CD4+ T cells. Validation in the larger cohort was restricted to a single TCR beta V-J rearrangement rather than whole repertoires.

Source material: tumor-infiltrating memory CD4+ T cells sorted from the breast tumor. The cell subset or site label of this sample denotes: memory CD4+ T cells, CD4+CD45RO+CD25-. The rearranged segments are TRBV28 and TRBJ1-5, and 9 bases in between align with TRBD1. This TCR was sampled from a female donor with breast cancer. DNA sequence: TGTGCCAGCAGCCCTACAGGGGGCGTGGTAAAACAGCCCCAGCATTTT. Protein translation: CASSPTGGVVKQPQHF.